The clone carrying this T cell receptor beta chain was counted ten times or more. Its antigen is undetermined. Regarding time point: persistent/refractory GD, antithyroid drugs over 5 years with positive TRAb. The authors made the TCR library using RNA they extracted from PBMCs. Construction of TCR beta libraries relied on iRepertoire HTBI primers and on Arm-PCR targeting CDR3 regions. TCRdb processed the multiplex PCR reads anew with MiXCR; each CDR3 protein has one entry. The sample lists about 660,000 distinct CDR3 sequences, 30% occurring once. The data derive from a study of regulatory T cells in long-lasting Graves disease. Regarding the study as a whole: Since the sample size was small, accuracy may have been reduced.

The starting material was peripheral blood mononuclear cells (PBMCs), obtained when the disease was refractory, from a patient treated with antithyroid drugs. This clonotype was sampled from a female donor with Graves disease.

The CDR3 protein is CASIDGGVVSNQPQHF. CDR3 sequence (DNA): TGTGCCAGCATCGACGGCGGGGTGGTGAGCAATCAGCCCCAGCATTTT. The rearrangement joins TRBV28 to TRBJ1-5; no clear D gene. The CDR3 covers 16 residues. Germline assignment: CDR1 MDHEN and CDR2 SYDVKM. V was clipped by 7 bases and J by 1 base, with 17 bases between them.